These 2 T cell receptor beta chains share one sample of origin, sequenced in a study of blood T cell repertoires in COVID-19. Profiling relied on immunoSEQ multiplex PCR, and the TCRdb table lists in-frame clones only, not all of them. The sample lists 220,000 or so clones; approximately 85% were seen once. Source material: peripheral blood. These receptors originate from a woman at least 80 years old with COVID-19, enrolled during active disease.

The V call is TRBV3-1 (or the pseudogene TRBV3-2), the J call TRBJ1-1, with no clear D. V was cut by 1 base and J by 3 bases, with 9 bases left in between. Germline-derived CDR1 and CDR2 are LGHDT and YNNKEL (reference sequence). The CDR3 extends over 14 amino acids. The CDR3 region has the DNA TGTGCCAGCAGCCAAGGGTGGAGAGACACTGAAGCTTTCTTT. Amino acid sequence: CASSQGWRDTEAFF.

The J gene is TRBJ2-7, the V gene TRBV6-2 or TRBV6-3; 10 bases are shared with TRBD2. Germline CDR1 reads MNHEY; CDR2 reads SVGEGT. The CDR3 totals 18 residues. After removal of 1 base from V and 3 bases from J, the junction contained 12 bases not matched to a gene. The CDR3 sequence is CASSYFLRASGRYYEQYF. In DNA form, the CDR3 reads TGTGCCAGCAGTTACTTCTTACGGGCTAGCGGGAGATACTACGAGCAGTACTTC.